The clone carrying this TCR beta chain has a handful of counts. The record originates from a study of T-cell reconstitution after alpha-beta-depleted transplantation in children. Preparing the TCRbeta library involved the use of unique molecular identifiers. Each CDR3 protein is one row after TCRdb ran MiXCR on the PCR reads. The data show some 400,000 distinct CDR3 sequences, roughly 22% seen once. This CDR3 has 14 residues. V trimming: 1 base; J trimming: 6 bases; junction bases outside the gene matches: 8. In germline, CDR1 is DFQATT, CDR2 SNEGSKA (reference sequence). The V call is TRBV20-1, the J call TRBJ2-7; TRBD2 aligns across 8 bases. The input for sequencing was PBMCs from the stem cell graft donor, taken from the stem cell graft. This TCR came from a human donor who donated a stem cell graft to a child with acute myeloid leukemia. The chain's CDR3 is CSARAIGRVSEQYF. The CDR3 nucleotides read TGCAGTGCTAGAGCTATCGGGAGGGTTTCCGAGCAGTACTTC.